The 32 T cell receptor beta chains below were found in one sample sequenced in a study of blood T cells in healthy people across ages. The second PCR ran about 6 to 12 cycles with a sample-barcoded 5' primer and J-beta primers. Using its own MiXCR run on the 5' RACE reads, TCRdb lists one record per CDR3 protein. Found here are roughly 680,000 distinct CDR3 sequences, 49% of them singletons; the top ten hold around 32%. Sequencing was done on a sample of blood. All receptors derive from a woman aged 60-75 years in good health.

This chain joins TRBV5-8 and TRBJ1-2; possibly TRBD1 for D (5 bases). Trimming stripped 0 bases from V and 3 bases from J, with 12 bases between. The CDR3 is 15 residues long. Germline assignment: CDR1 SGHTS and CDR2 YDEGEE. Here the CDR3 DNA reads TGTGCCAGCAGCTTGGATCCGGGGGTAGACTATGGCTACACCTTC. Its protein product is CASSLDPGVDYGYTF.

The rearrangement uses TRBV11-1 and TRBJ2-1; no clear D gene. Trimming took off 3 bases at V and 5 bases at J, with 5 bases between the two ends. The CDR3 sequence is 12 residues long. Looked up from germline, CDR1 is SGHAT and CDR2 is FQDESV (reference sequence). In nucleotides, the CDR3 is TGTGCCAGCAGCTTTGCAGACAATGAGCAGTTCTTC. Translated: CASSFADNEQFF.

The V call is TRBV5-1, the J call TRBJ2-2, with D uncertain. V dropped 0 bases and J dropped 1 base, with 7 bases sitting between them. This CDR3 contains 15 residues. From germline, CDR1 is SGHRS and CDR2 YFSETQ. CDR3 loop: CASSLVGMNTGELFF. The CDR3 DNA is TGCGCCAGCAGCTTGGTGGGGATGAACACCGGGGAGCTGTTTTTT.

This clonotype was recorded many times. The chain is built from TRBV27 and TRBJ2-1, with TRBD2 identical over 8 bases. Germline CDR1 and CDR2: MNHEY and SMNVEV (reference sequence). This CDR3 spans 15 amino acids. With V trimmed by 4 bases and J by 7 bases, 9 bases remained unmatched. CDR3 DNA sequence: TGTGCCAGCAGTTCGCTTCGCGGGAGGAATAATGAGCAGTTCTTC. Its translation: CASSSLRGRNNEQFF.

This clonotype turned up a few times. V and J are TRBV27 and TRBJ2-7; no reliable D call. This CDR3 comprises 13 residues. Germline-derived CDR1 and CDR2 are MNHEY and SMNVEV (reference sequence). V lost 3 bases and J lost 3, with 9 bases in between. The DNA of the CDR3 is TGTGCCAGCAGTTTGAAACCCCGCTACGAGCAGTACTTC. Protein product: CASSLKPRYEQYF.

CDR3 DNA: TGTGCCAGCAGCGCTCAATCCGGGACACGCTCCTACGAGCAGTACTTC. This translates into CASSAQSGTRSYEQYF. The rearrangement uses TRBV7-2 and TRBJ2-7, with D maybe TRBD1 (6 bases). The ends were cut back, 5 bases at V and 0 bases at J, with 17 bases in the middle. CDR1 is SGHTA, CDR2 FQGNSA, per germline. The CDR3 consists of 16 residues. Looking up the rest from reference TRBV7-2 and TRBJ2-7 gives the full variable domain: GAGVSQSPSNKVTEKGKDVELRCDPISGHTALYWYRQSLGQGLEFLIYFQGNSAPDKSGLPSDRFSAERTGGSVSTLTIQRTQQEDSAVYLCASSAQSGTRSYEQYFGPGTRLTVT.

This clonotype was seen a handful of times. The V and J genes are TRBV7-9 and TRBJ2-3; D is possibly TRBD1 (5 bases). There are 14 residues in the CDR3. CDR1 SEHNR and CDR2 FQNEAQ come from the germline V gene (reference sequence). V shed 2 bases and J shed 4 bases, with 10 bases lying between them. The DNA of the CDR3 is TGTGCCAGCAGCTTAAGCCAGGGCTCAGATACGCAGTATTTT. Translating gives CASSLSQGSDTQYF.

This clonotype was detected a few times. The V gene is TRBV7-6, the J gene TRBJ2-5; 8 bases are a match to TRBD2. The CDR3 consists of 14 residues. The germline V gene encodes CDR1 SGHVS and CDR2 FNYEAQ. Germline trimming cut 2 bases from V and 4 bases from J; bases unmatched to any gene: 3. This chain's CDR3 is CASSLRAGGETQYF. CDR3 nucleotides: TGTGCCAGCAGCTTAAGGGCGGGAGGAGAGACCCAGTACTTC. The full variable domain, rest sourced from reference TRBV7-6 and TRBJ2-5, is GAGVSQSPRYKVTKRGQDVALRCDPISGHVSLYWYRQALGQGPEFLTYFNYEAQQDKSGLPNDRFSAERPEGSISTLTIQRTEQRDSAMYRCASSLRAGGETQYFGPGTRLLVL.

CDR3 nucleotide sequence: TGCAGTGCCCCAGCGGAGGGGGCGGGCGGCTACACCTTC. Residues: CSAPAEGAGGYTF. The V gene is TRBV20-1, the J gene TRBJ1-2, with 7 bases identical to TRBD1. Germline values: CDR1 DFQATT, CDR2 SNEGSKA (reference sequence). This CDR3 has 13 residues. The junction had 12 bases not matched to a gene; V was cut back by 6 bases and J by 8 bases.

The CDR3 spells CSARPAADTQYF. The CDR3 DNA reads as TGCAGTGCTAGACCGGCCGCAGATACGCAGTATTTT. V is TRBV20-1 and J is TRBJ2-3; D unclear. The CDR3 covers 12 residues. V lost 2 bases to trimming and J lost 4 bases, with 7 bases between them. Germline CDR1 and CDR2: DFQATT and SNEGSKA (reference sequence).

Here the CDR3 reads CASTYGDNEQFF. CDR3 DNA sequence: TGTGCCAGTACCTACGGGGACAATGAGCAGTTCTTC. The genes are TRBV27 and TRBJ2-1; D perhaps matches TRBD2 (5 bases). Per germline, CDR1 MNHEY and CDR2 SMNVEV (reference sequence). The CDR3 is 12 amino acids. With 9 bases removed from V and 5 bases from J, the gap between germline ends came to 11 bases.

V gene TRBV10-3 combines with J gene TRBJ2-5, with TRBD1 as a possible D gene (7 bases). Trimming removed 6 bases from V and 4 bases from J, with 12 bases in between. The CDR3 has 13 amino acids. CDR1 ENHRY and CDR2 SYGVKD come from the germline V gene. CDR3 sequence: CAIRQGRGETQYF. The DNA for the CDR3 is TGTGCCATCAGACAGGGGCGGGGAGAGACCCAGTACTTC.

This clonotype has just a few counts. The V gene is TRBV11-1, the J gene TRBJ1-1; no definite D call. There are 16 residues in the CDR3. Germline values: CDR1 SGHAT, CDR2 FQDESV (reference sequence). V gave up 1 base and J gave up 3 bases, with 15 bases separating them. The CDR3 is CASSLDGERIHTEAFF. The CDR3 nucleotides are TGTGCCAGCAGCTTAGACGGGGAGCGGATCCACACTGAAGCTTTCTTT. Based on the CDR3 plus reference TRBV11-1 and TRBJ1-1, the full variable domain is EAEVAQSPRYKITEKSQAVAFWCDPISGHATLYWYRQILGQGPELLVQFQDESVVDDSQLPKDRFSAERLKGVDSTLKIQPAELGDSAMYLCASSLDGERIHTEAFFGQGTRLTVV.

The chain uses TRBV18 and TRBJ1-2, with D possibly matching TRBD1 (5 bases). This CDR3 region has 14 residues. Trimming removed 2 bases from V and 4 bases from J, with 11 bases in between. Germline V lookup: CDR1 KGHSH, CDR2 LQKENI. The CDR3 DNA sequence: TGTGCCAGCTCACCAGGGTGGGGCCTCTATGGCTACACCTTC. Translated: CASSPGWGLYGYTF. The full variable domain, with the rest looked up from reference TRBV18 and TRBJ1-2, is NAGVMQNPRHLVRRRGQEARLRCSPMKGHSHVYWYRQLPEEGLKFMVYLQKENIIDESGMPKERFSAEFPKEGPSILRIQQVVRGDSAAYFCASSPGWGLYGYTFGSGTRLTVV.

The chain has TRBV28 and TRBJ2-1; 8 nucleotides line up with TRBD2. Germline CDR1 reads MDHEN; CDR2 reads SYDVKM. The CDR3 length is 15 residues. V gave up 5 bases and J gave up 12 bases; unmatched junction bases: 15. The CDR3 protein is CASSPQGPGGPVQFF. The CDR3 nucleotides are TGTGCCAGCAGTCCCCAGGGGCCGGGAGGGCCTGTGCAGTTCTTC.

V and J are TRBV5-1 and TRBJ2-1, with 8 positions matching TRBD2. Germline values: CDR1 SGHRS, CDR2 YFSETQ. This CDR3 region has 16 residues. J was trimmed by 0 bases and V by 4 bases; bases with no gene match: 6. CDR3 coding DNA: TGCGCCAGCAGCCAAATAGCGGGGAGCTCCTACAATGAGCAGTTCTTC. It codes for CASSQIAGSSYNEQFF.

This chain links TRBV12-3 or TRBV12-4 with TRBJ2-1, with D unresolved. The V end was cut by 5 bases, the J end by 6 bases, with 11 bases between. The length of the CDR3 is 13 residues. The CDR3 sequence: CASSVWSSNEQFF. The CDR3 region has the DNA TGTGCCAGCAGTGTCTGGAGCAGCAATGAGCAGTTCTTC.

In this sample, this clonotype turned up a few times. The chain employs TRBV7-2 and TRBJ1-4; TRBD1 might be the D (6 bases). The CDR3 has 15 residues. The germline V and J ends were trimmed by 5 bases and 8 bases, with 18 bases remaining between them. Per germline, CDR1 SGHTA and CDR2 FQGNSA. CDR3 amino acids: CASSPGARREEKLFF. CDR3 coding DNA: TGTGCCAGCAGCCCAGGGGCAAGGCGGGAGGAAAAACTGTTTTTT.

CDR3 bases: TGCAGTGCTCTATTTACGAACACCGGGGAGCTGTTTTTT. Amino acid sequence: CSALFTNTGELFF. The chain links TRBV20-1 to TRBJ2-2; no clear D gene. Trimming pared 5 bases from V and 0 bases from J, leaving 7 bases between. The CDR3 spans 13 residues. Looked up from germline, CDR1 is DFQATT and CDR2 is SNEGSKA (reference sequence).

The sample holds a few counts of this clonotype. The rearrangement links TRBV20-1 to TRBJ2-1; D unclear. This CDR3 region has 11 residues. The germline V gene has CDR1 DFQATT and CDR2 SNEGSKA (reference sequence). V lost 7 bases, J lost 7 bases, and 11 bases lay in between. Here the CDR3 reads CSGIGWNEQFF. The CDR3 DNA follows: TGCAGTGGGATAGGGTGGAATGAGCAGTTCTTC.

This clonotype has a handful of counts. This chain joins TRBV4-3 and TRBJ2-4; weak D call: TRBD1 (6 bases). Between the trimmed V and J ends, which lost 0 bases and 7 bases, there was a span of 13 bases. CDR1 is LGHNA and CDR2 is YSLEER in the germline V gene. This CDR3 region has 15 residues. Here the CDR3 reads CASSQDLGQGNIQYF. The CDR3, as DNA: TGCGCCAGCAGCCAAGATTTGGGGCAGGGGAACATTCAGTACTTC.

The CDR3 DNA sequence: TGTGCCAGCAGTTACTCTGACAGAGACAATGAGCAGTACTTC. The encoded protein is CASSYSDRDNEQYF. The rearrangement links TRBV6-5 to TRBJ2-5, with D maybe TRBD1 (5 bases). The V gene lost 0 bases and the J gene lost 11 bases, with 16 bases spanning the gap. Germline lookup yields CDR1 MNHEY and CDR2 SVGAGI. The length of the CDR3 is 14 residues.

This clonotype was recorded only once. The chain has TRBV10-3 and TRBJ2-1, with D hard to call. Germline V gene sequence: CDR1 ENHRY, CDR2 SYGVKD. There are 12 residues in the CDR3. The V end was cut by 2 bases, the J end by 13 bases, with 12 bases between. DNA for the CDR3: TGTGCCATCAGTGAGAACAAGCAGTACCAGTTCTTC. As protein: CAISENKQYQFF.

This clonotype was counted a few times. V and J are TRBV2 and TRBJ2-3; 8 bases line up with TRBD2. CDR3 length: 18 amino acids. CDR1 and CDR2 (germline): SNHLY, FYNNEI. With V trimmed by 6 bases and J by 1 base, 15 bases remained unmatched. The DNA for the CDR3 is TGTGCCAGCAGGGGCGGTGGACTGGCGGGAGGACGCACAGATACGCAGTATTTT. It is translated as CASRGGGLAGGRTDTQYF.

This clonotype was recorded a few times. The DNA for the CDR3 is TGTGCCAGCAGTATAAAAAACATTCAGTACTTC. Translated: CASSIKNIQYF. The J gene is TRBJ2-4, the V gene TRBV28, with unresolved D. Germline loops: CDR1 MDHEN, CDR2 SYDVKM. V lost 5 bases, J lost 4 bases, and 3 bases lay in between. The CDR3 runs 11 residues.

This clonotype was picked up one time. The V call is TRBV7-2, the J call TRBJ2-1, with TRBD2 identical over 9 bases. The end of the DNA is better explained by TRBJ2-7, so the J call may be wrong. The length of the CDR3 is 15 residues. Germline assignment: CDR1 SGHTA and CDR2 FQGNSA. CDR3 sequence reads: CASNTGTSSYNEQYF. The DNA for the CDR3 is TGTGCCAGCAACACCGGGACTAGCTCCTACAATGAGCAGTACTTC.

A remark on this clonotype: The germline gene is not matched at one end of the junction; a read error may be the cause. The V gene is TRBV6-5, the J gene TRBJ1-4; 7 nucleotides line up with TRBD1. CDR1 is MNHEY, CDR2 SVGAGI, per germline. The CDR3 is made up of 16 amino acids. The CDR3 nucleotides read TGTGCCAGCAGCCGCGGGACAGACTATACTAATGAACAACTGTTTTTT. Its protein product is CASSRGTDYTNEQLFF.

This clonotype appeared a few times. The chain joins TRBV29-1 to TRBJ1-1; no firm D call. Germline assignment: CDR1 SQVTM and CDR2 ANQGSEA. Trimming took off 8 bases at V and 1 base at J, with 8 bases between the two ends. This CDR3 has 11 amino acids. CDR3 coding DNA: TGCAGCACCCGACAGAACACTGAAGCTTTCTTT. The encoded protein is CSTRQNTEAFF.

This chain links TRBV7-2 with TRBJ2-1; D might be TRBD2 (6 bases). The J call may not be correct, given that the DNA end is closer to TRBJ2-7. CDR3 length: 16 residues. Looked up from germline, CDR1 is SGHTA and CDR2 is FQGNSA. CDR3 in amino acids: CASSLGGGSSHNEQYF. As DNA, the CDR3 is TGTGCCAGCAGCTTAGGTGGGGGGAGCTCCCACAATGAGCAGTACTTC.

There are a few counts of this clonotype. The chain combines TRBV14 with TRBJ2-7; TRBD2 might be the D (5 bases). Trimming took off 0 bases at V and 6 bases at J, with 18 bases between the two ends. Per the germline V gene, CDR1 is SGHDN and CDR2 is FVKESK. There are 16 residues in the CDR3. The CDR3 sequence is CASSQDIGGLLTEQYF. CDR3 nucleotides: TGTGCCAGCAGCCAAGACATAGGAGGTCTTCTCACCGAGCAGTACTTC.

This clonotype was detected only a few times. V is TRBV7-2 and J is TRBJ2-5; possibly TRBD2 for D (6 bases). V was shortened by 3 bases and J by 3 bases, with 11 bases between the two germline ends. This CDR3 has 14 residues. Germline V lookup: CDR1 SGHTA, CDR2 FQGNSA. CDR3 coding DNA: TGTGCCAGCAGCTTCAGCGGGCCTAAAGAGACCCAGTACTTC. Encoded protein: CASSFSGPKETQYF.

The gene calls are TRBV5-1 and TRBJ2-5, with D perhaps given as TRBD1 or TRBD2 (5 bases each). V was shortened by 4 bases and J by 4 bases, with 14 bases between the two germline ends. This CDR3 contains 14 residues. Germline V lookup: CDR1 SGHRS, CDR2 YFSETQ. The CDR3 reads CASSPIGTGETQYF. Here the CDR3 DNA reads TGCGCCAGCAGCCCCATCGGGACCGGAGAGACCCAGTACTTC.